These 14 T cell receptor beta chains share one sample of origin, sequenced in a study of PD-L1 blockade in urothelial cancer. The time point was: pretreatment peripheral blood. Assay used: immunoSEQ multiplex PCR; TCRdb lists only in-frame clones, some missing. The repertoire holds about 76,000 clones, with 90% as singletons. The source was PBMCs, collected around atezolizumab (anti-PD-L1) treatment. Receptor source: a man in his 70s with urothelial cancer.

V gene TRBV2 combines with J gene TRBJ2-3; D might be TRBD2 (5 bases). CDR1 is SNHLY, CDR2 FYNNEI, per germline. The CDR3 totals 13 residues. V was shortened by 7 bases and J by 0 bases, with 8 bases between the two germline ends. CDR3 residues: CASNSASTDTQYF. In DNA, the CDR3 is TGTGCCAGCAATAGCGCGAGCACAGATACGCAGTATTTT.

J is TRBJ2-7 and V is TRBV6-1; 10 positions match TRBD1. The CDR3 runs 15 residues. J lost 7 bases, V lost 6 bases, and 12 bases had no gene match. CDR1 is MNHNS, CDR2 SASEGT, per germline. As DNA, the CDR3 is TGTGCCAGCAGAGAGACCGGGACAGGGGTTTTTGAGCAGTACTTC. Protein sequence: CASRETGTGVFEQYF.

The rearrangement uses TRBV28 and TRBJ2-4; tentative D call: TRBD2 (6 bases). Germline V lookup: CDR1 MDHEN, CDR2 SYDVKM. Trimming shortened V by 5 bases and J by 9 bases, and 20 bases separated the two germline ends. This CDR3 region has 15 residues. The CDR3 sequence: CASSLDTSSLGIQYF. CDR3 sequence (DNA): TGTGCCAGCAGTCTAGATACTAGCAGCTTGGGCATTCAGTACTTC.

V and J are TRBV7-9 and TRBJ1-2; D possibly corresponds to TRBD1 (6 bases). CDR3 size: 15 residues. Per the germline V gene, CDR1 is SEHNR and CDR2 is FQNEAQ (reference sequence). Trimming pared 0 bases from V and 4 bases from J, leaving 12 bases between. This chain's CDR3 is CASSLARQGPYGYTF. In DNA form, the CDR3 reads TGTGCCAGCAGCTTAGCTCGTCAGGGGCCCTATGGCTACACCTTC.

The chain is built from TRBV4-1 and TRBJ2-7, with TRBD2 identical over 8 bases. V gave up 0 bases and J gave up 4 bases; unmatched junction bases: 5. Germline CDR1 is MGHRA and CDR2 is YSYEKL. The CDR3 covers 15 residues. CDR3 amino acids: CASSQEGGRRYEQYF. DNA for the CDR3: TGCGCCAGCAGCCAAGAAGGCGGGAGGAGGTACGAGCAGTACTTC.

The chain uses TRBV28 and TRBJ1-4; maybe TRBD1 (5 bases). The length of the CDR3 is 16 residues. CDR1 and CDR2 from the germline V gene are MDHEN and SYDVKM. Trimming cost V 3 bases and J 1 base, with 12 bases left between them. The CDR3 region is CASSFWAGGTNEKLFF. CDR3 sequence (DNA): TGTGCCAGCAGTTTTTGGGCCGGGGGAACTAATGAAAAACTGTTTTTT.

The chain is built from TRBV18 and TRBJ2-3; no clear D gene. The V end lost 0 bases, the J end lost 2 bases, and 9 bases lay between the germline ends. The CDR3 length is 15 residues. Germline lookup yields CDR1 KGHSH and CDR2 LQKENI. Written as DNA, the CDR3 is TGTGCCAGCTCACCACCGGGCTTTCTCACAGATACGCAGTATTTT. Translation gives CASSPPGFLTDTQYF.

J is TRBJ2-4 and V is TRBV28, with TRBD1 identical over 9 bases. V lost 5 bases, J lost 8 bases, and 13 bases stayed unmatched. Germline V CDR1 and CDR2: MDHEN, SYDVKM. This CDR3 spans 16 amino acids. The CDR3 is CASSAGTGKFGDIQYF. In DNA, the CDR3 is TGTGCCAGCAGTGCCGGGACAGGGAAATTTGGGGACATTCAGTACTTC.

The chain joins TRBV12-5 to TRBJ2-1; a weak D match, TRBD2 (6 bases). This CDR3 region has 22 residues. Germline-derived CDR1 and CDR2 are LGHNT and FRNRAP. V gave up 7 bases and J gave up 8 bases, with 42 bases separating them. The CDR3 DNA is TGTGCTAGTGTACACAAGCCCCCTTTCCGATCCGGGAGCAGGATGTGTTGCGATGAGCAGTTCTTC. Protein: CASVHKPPFRSGSRMCCDEQFF.

This chain connects TRBV4-1 to TRBJ2-7, with 12 bases lining up with TRBD2. Germline loops: CDR1 MGHRA, CDR2 YSYEKL. V was pared by 0 bases and J by 4 bases, with 1 base of the junction left unmatched. This CDR3 contains 15 residues. The CDR3 loop is CASSQELAGGYEQYF. CDR3 DNA: TGCGCCAGCAGCCAAGAGCTAGCGGGAGGGTACGAGCAGTACTTC.

The chain joins TRBV27 to TRBJ2-7; 10 bases map to TRBD1. CDR3 size: 18 residues. J lost 2 bases, V lost 8 bases, and 18 bases had no gene match. Germline assignment: CDR1 MNHEY and CDR2 SMNVEV (reference sequence). CDR3 sequence (DNA): TGTGCCAGCCAAGGACAGGGGGGCCCAAGCGGGGGACCCTACGAGCAGTACTTC. This translates into CASQGQGGPSGGPYEQYF.

The chain uses TRBV27 and TRBJ2-5; 7 bases are shared with TRBD1. The CDR3 contains 16 residues. CDR1 is MNHEY and CDR2 is SMNVEV in the germline V gene (reference sequence). V gave up 5 bases and J gave up 5 bases; unmatched junction bases: 14. CDR3 sequence: CASSRGQPNRWETQYF. In DNA, the CDR3 is TGTGCCAGCAGTCGGGGACAGCCCAACCGTTGGGAGACCCAGTACTTC.

This chain uses TRBV4-1 with TRBJ2-5, with D perhaps TRBD1 (5 bases). Per germline, CDR1 MGHRA and CDR2 YSYEKL. The CDR3 has 15 residues. V was pared by 4 bases and J by 0 bases, with 12 bases between. The CDR3 DNA is TGCGCCAGCAGCCGCGCCACAGGAAACCAAGAGACCCAGTACTTC. Amino acids: CASSRATGNQETQYF.

This chain links TRBV9 with TRBJ1-4; possible D gene TRBD1, 5 bases. The germline V gene encodes CDR1 SGDLS and CDR2 YYNGEE. The CDR3 contains 15 residues. The V gene lost 0 bases and the J gene lost 7 bases, with 13 bases spanning the gap. CDR3 nucleotide sequence: TGTGCCAGCAGCGTAGTAGCAGGGTTAAGTGAAAAACTGTTTTTT. Its protein product is CASSVVAGLSEKLFF. Supplemented by reference TRBV9 and TRBJ1-4, the full variable domain reads DSGVTQTPKHLITATGQRVTLRCSPRSGDLSVYWYQQSLDQGLQFLIQYYNGEERAKGNILERFSAQQFPDLHSELNLSSLELGDSALYFCASSVVAGLSEKLFFGSGTQLSVL.